This is a list of T cell receptor beta chains from one sample in a study of T cell responses to AZD1222 COVID-19 vaccine. Clones were sequenced by immunoSEQ multiplex PCR, and TCRdb holds only the in-frame ones, with some missing. The table records some 50,000 clones, over 85% of them present only once. This specimen was peripheral blood, taken 28 days after the second AZD1222 dose. The receptors stem from an adult who received the AZD1222 COVID-19 vaccine. Each CDR3 is given with its conserved first and last residue. The D gene is left open where the match is weak. Part of the rows lack a size; the others show once, few, many or a class for expanded clones.

j_gene	d_gene	v_gene	abundance	CDR3nt	CDR3aa
TRBJ1-4	NA	TRBV2	NA	TGTGCCAGCAGTGAAGAGAACTTGGGTGAAAAACTGTTTTTT	CASSEENLGEKLFF
TRBJ2-1	NA	TRBV10-1	NA	TGCGCCAGCAGTGATCTACGGGCGGATTACAATGAGCAGTTCTTC	CASSDLRADYNEQFF
TRBJ2-1	TRBD2	TRBV23-1	once	TGCGCCAGCAGTCAAACCCACCCCGGGGAGGGAGCGGGGAATGAGCAGTTCTTC	CASSQTHPGEGAGNEQFF
TRBJ2-6	NA	TRBV3-1/TRBV3-2	NA	TGTGCCAGCAGCACCAGGACAGACACGGGATACTGGTCTGGGGCCAACGTCCTGACTTTC	CASSTRTDTGYWSGANVLTF
TRBJ2-5	TRBD2	TRBV3-1/TRBV3-2	NA	TGTGCCAGCAGCCAAGACTCGGGGCTAGCGGGAGTGGAGACCCAGTACTTC	CASSQDSGLAGVETQYF
TRBJ2-7	TRBD2	TRBV2	NA	TGTGCCAGCAGCTTATCCGGGACTAGAACCTACGAGCAGTACTTC	CASSLSGTRTYEQYF
TRBJ2-7	TRBD2	TRBV10-3	NA	TGTGCCATCGGGACTAACTACGAGCAGTACTTC	CAIGTNYEQYF
TRBJ2-1	TRBD1	TRBV6-5	NA	TGTGCCAGCAGTTACCGTGAGGGGGCGCCCAATGAGCAGTTCTTC	CASSYREGAPNEQFF
TRBJ2-4	TRBD1	TRBV5-4	NA	TGTGCCAGCAGCTTGGGACAGGGCCTAGCCAAAAACATTCAGTACTTC	CASSLGQGLAKNIQYF
TRBJ2-7	NA	TRBV4-3	NA	TGCGCCAGCAGCCATGGACTCGTAGACGAGCAGTACTTC	CASSHGLVDEQYF
TRBJ1-6	NA	TRBV4-1	NA	TGCGCCAGCAGCCAAGAGTTTAGGGCGGATAATTCACCCCTCCACTTT	CASSQEFRADNSPLHF
TRBJ1-5	TRBD1	TRBV2	once	TGTGCCAGCACGTTATCAGGGGGCAGCCAGCCCCAGCATTTT	CASTLSGGSQPQHF
TRBJ1-5	NA	TRBV19	NA	TGTGCCAGTACTAATGGGGGGCATGGCAATCAGCCCCAGCATTTT	CASTNGGHGNQPQHF
TRBJ1-4	NA	TRBV5-1	NA	TGCGCCAGCAGCTTGGCTAGAGCAGGGTACGAAAAACTGTTTTTT	CASSLARAGYEKLFF
TRBJ2-7	NA	TRBV5-4	few	TGTGCCAGCAGCGGAGGGGACAGCTACGAGCAGTACTTC	CASSGGDSYEQYF
TRBJ1-4	NA	TRBV5-6	NA	TGTGCCAGCAGCTTGGGTAGCGTTAATGAAAAACTGTTTTTT	CASSLGSVNEKLFF